Presented here are 3 T cell receptor beta chains from one specimen sequenced in a study of T cells after yellow fever vaccination. TCRdb analysed the 5' RACE reads with MiXCR anew, one entry per CDR3 protein. The sample contains about 300,000 distinct CDR3 sequences, roughly 8.7% of which appear only once. The sample consisted of CD4+ T cells sorted from PBMCs, taken 5 days after the yellow fever booster vaccination. These receptors all stem from a man younger than 35 who received the YFV17D yellow fever vaccine.

This clonotype was observed a handful of times. V usage is TRBV11-1 and J usage is TRBJ2-5; TRBD1 aligns across 8 bases. CDR1 is SGHAT, CDR2 FQDESV, per germline (reference sequence). There are 16 residues in the CDR3. The trim removed 5 bases at V and 5 bases at J, leaving 13 bases unmatched. In DNA form, the CDR3 reads TGTGCCAGCAGCCTCCTCCAAGCAGGGGGCTATGAGACCCAGTACTTC. It translates to CASSLLQAGGYETQYF.

This clonotype showed up just a few times. This sequence joins TRBV6-2 or TRBV6-3 and TRBJ1-5, with D maybe TRBD1 (6 bases). The V and J ends lost 6 bases and 2 bases respectively, with 14 bases between them. The CDR3 consists of 15 residues. CDR1 is MNHEY, CDR2 SVGEGT, per germline. CDR3 sequence (DNA): TGTGCCAGCAGCCGGGGGGGCGGTGGCAATCAGCCCCAGCATTTT. Amino acids: CASSRGGGGNQPQHF.

This clonotype was recorded many times. This rearrangement joins TRBV3-1 to TRBJ1-1, with 7 bases that match TRBD1. Germline values: CDR1 LGHDT, CDR2 YNNKEL (reference sequence). The junction had 6 bases not matched to a gene; V was cut back by 1 base and J by 4 bases. The CDR3 is made up of 15 amino acids. CDR3 region: CASSQGPQGTTEAFF. The CDR3 DNA reads TGTGCCAGCAGCCAAGGCCCACAGGGGACCACTGAAGCTTTCTTT.